The 29 T cell receptor beta chains below all came from one sample that was sequenced in a study of early T cells in non-severe SARS-CoV-2 infection. TCRdb reanalysed the 5' RACE reads using MiXCR and keeps one entry per CDR3 protein. The repertoire holds about 66,000 distinct CDR3 sequences, with roughly an eighth as singletons. Sequenced: whole blood. The receptors come from an adult who was a healthcare worker with PCR-confirmed SARS-CoV-2 infection or an uninfected control (not recorded which).

Many counts were recorded for this clonotype. The chain recombines TRBV20-1 with TRBJ2-7, with D unclear. The germline V gene has CDR1 DFQATT and CDR2 SNEGSKA (reference sequence). The CDR3 is made up of 13 amino acids. The germline V and J ends were trimmed by 5 bases and 0 bases, with 11 bases remaining between them. In nucleotides, the CDR3 is TGCAGTGCTGCCGGGCGTTACTCCTACGAGCAGTACTTC. Amino acid sequence: CSAAGRYSYEQYF.

This rearrangement joins TRBV11-3 to TRBJ2-2; 11 bases align to TRBD2. The germline V gene encodes CDR1 SGHNT and CDR2 YENEEA. The CDR3 totals 15 residues. V lost 5 bases to trimming and J lost 5 bases; unmatched junction nucleotides: 4. CDR3 DNA sequence: TGTGCCAGCAGCAAAGGACTAGCGGGTACCGGGGAGCTGTTTTTT. This translates into CASSKGLAGTGELFF. The whole variable domain, filled in from reference TRBV11-3 and TRBJ2-2, reads EAGVVQSPRYKIIEKKQPVAFWCNPISGHNTLYWYLQNLGQGPELLIRYENEEAVDDSQLPKDRFSAERLKGVDSTLKIQPAELGDSAVYLCASSKGLAGTGELFFGEGSRLTVL.

This chain uses TRBV20-1 with TRBJ2-1; 9 bases fit TRBD2. This CDR3 comprises 15 residues. V shed 5 bases, J shed 4 bases, and the junction held 9 bases outside the gene matches. CDR1 and CDR2 (germline): DFQATT, SNEGSKA (reference sequence). This CDR3 reads CSAPQTSGKYNEQFF. CDR3 nucleotide sequence: TGCAGTGCTCCGCAGACTAGCGGCAAATACAATGAGCAGTTCTTC.

This clonotype was observed a few times. The chain has TRBV18 and TRBJ2-1, with 7 bases aligning to TRBD1. With 3 bases clipped from V and 3 bases from J, the junction kept 2 bases outside the gene matches. CDR1 KGHSH and CDR2 LQKENI come from the germline V gene. The CDR3 has 14 residues. In DNA form, the CDR3 reads TGTGCCAGCTCACCCGGGACAGACTACAATGAGCAGTTCTTC. It translates to CASSPGTDYNEQFF. The variable domain in full, completed from reference TRBV18 and TRBJ2-1, reads NAGVMQNPRHLVRRRGQEARLRCSPMKGHSHVYWYRQLPEEGLKFMVYLQKENIIDESGMPKERFSAEFPKEGPSILRIQQVVRGDSAAYFCASSPGTDYNEQFFGPGTRLTVL.

This rearrangement joins TRBV7-2 to TRBJ2-1; D is unclear. V gave up 2 bases and J gave up 7 bases, with 3 bases separating them. The CDR3 totals 11 residues. The germline V gene encodes CDR1 SGHTA and CDR2 FQGNSA. The CDR3 loop is CASSLQNEQFF. The CDR3 nucleotides read TGTGCCAGCAGCTTACAGAATGAGCAGTTCTTC.

This clonotype has a count of ten or more. CDR3 DNA: TGTGCCAGCACCCCCCAGGGGCGGAGGGAAAAACTGTTTTTT. This encodes CASTPQGRREKLFF. The chain links TRBV28 to TRBJ1-4; D may be TRBD1 (6 bases). The CDR3 length is 14 residues. The germline CDR1 and CDR2 sequences are MDHEN and SYDVKM. The V end was cut by 7 bases, the J end by 8 bases, with 17 bases between. Full variable domain (rest looked up from reference TRBV28 and TRBJ1-4): DVKVTQSSRYLVKRTGEKVFLECVQDMDHENMFWYRQDPGLGLRLIYFSYDVKMKEKGDIPEGYSVSREKKERFSLILESASTNQTSMYLCASTPQGRREKLFFGSGTQLSVL.

This chain connects TRBV7-6 to TRBJ2-3; D gene uncertain. From germline, CDR1 is SGHVS and CDR2 FNYEAQ. Trimming pared 3 bases from V and 0 bases from J, leaving 13 bases between. This CDR3 region has 16 residues. This CDR3 is CASSFGSALSTDTQYF. CDR3 sequence (DNA): TGTGCCAGCAGCTTCGGCAGCGCCCTCAGCACAGATACGCAGTATTTT.

This clonotype was counted at least ten times. The rearrangement joins TRBV29-1 to TRBJ1-1, with 10 positions matching TRBD1. Trimming at V came to 6 bases and at J to 3 bases, leaving 4 bases not matched to a gene. The CDR3 covers 13 residues. Germline values: CDR1 SQVTM, CDR2 ANQGSEA. The CDR3 nucleotides read TGCAGCGTCGCGACAGGGGGCGACACTGAAGCTTTCTTT. Translating gives CSVATGGDTEAFF.

The J gene is TRBJ1-3, the V gene TRBV5-1; no reliable D call. Germline CDR1 SGHRS, CDR2 YFSETQ. Trimming cost V 4 bases and J 0 bases, with 11 bases left between them. The CDR3 covers 15 residues. The CDR3, as DNA: TGCGCCAGCAGCCCGGACGGCAGCTCTGGAAACACCATATATTTT. Translation gives CASSPDGSSGNTIYF.

The chain joins TRBV15 to TRBJ1-2; no reliable D call. With 1 base removed from V and 8 bases from J, the gap between germline ends came to 8 bases. The CDR3 runs 12 residues. Germline CDR1 is LNHNV and CDR2 is YYDKDF (reference sequence). The CDR3 sequence: CATSRVYGGYTF. In DNA form, the CDR3 reads TGTGCCACCAGCAGAGTATACGGCGGCTACACCTTC.

There are many counts of this clonotype. The chain carries TRBV19 and TRBJ2-7, with D perhaps TRBD1 (5 bases). CDR1 is LNHDA, CDR2 SQIVND, per germline (reference sequence). V was trimmed by 3 bases and J by 1 base, leaving 10 bases between them. The length of the CDR3 is 14 residues. The CDR3 protein is CASSMQGRSYEQYF. CDR3 in DNA: TGTGCCAGTAGTATGCAGGGAAGGTCCTACGAGCAGTACTTC. Variable domain in full (rest from reference TRBV19 and TRBJ2-7): DGGITQSPKYLFRKEGQNVTLSCEQNLNHDAMYWYRQDPGQGLRLIYYSQIVNDFQKGDIAEGYSVSREKKESFPLTVTSAQKNPTAFYLCASSMQGRSYEQYFGPGTRLTVT.

This clonotype was counted only a few times. The chain carries TRBV7-2 and TRBJ2-7; unclear D gene. Germline-derived CDR1 and CDR2 are SGHTA and FQGNSA. The CDR3 covers 13 residues. Trimming cost V 2 bases and J 7 bases, with 12 bases left between them. In DNA, the CDR3 is TGTGCCAGCAGCTTAATCTGGTCTCTAGAGCAGTACTTC. This sequence encodes CASSLIWSLEQYF.

The gene calls are TRBV3-1 and TRBJ2-1; D possibly corresponds to TRBD1 (6 bases). Germline values: CDR1 LGHDT, CDR2 YNNKEL (reference sequence). This CDR3 contains 15 residues. Trimming took off 1 base at V and 4 bases at J, with 11 bases between the two ends. CDR3 DNA: TGTGCCAGCAGCCAAGGAGGACAGCTATACAATGAGCAGTTCTTC. This encodes CASSQGGQLYNEQFF.

This clonotype was observed a few times. The rearrangement uses TRBV5-4 and TRBJ2-1; weak D call: TRBD1 (6 bases). V was trimmed by 1 base and J by 2 bases, leaving 10 bases between them. The CDR3 runs 15 residues. Germline CDR1 reads SGHNT; CDR2 reads YYREEE (reference sequence). The CDR3 loop is CASSLMKGAYNEQFF. In nucleotides, the CDR3 is TGTGCCAGCAGCTTGATGAAGGGGGCCTACAATGAGCAGTTCTTC.

This clonotype was counted many times. The chain has TRBV20-1 and TRBJ1-6, with 8 bases aligning to TRBD1. V lost 6 bases and J lost 7; bases outside the gene matches: 5. The CDR3 is made up of 13 amino acids. The germline CDR1 and CDR2 sequences are DFQATT and SNEGSKA (reference sequence). As DNA, the CDR3 is TGCAGTGCCCTGACAGGGGCCAATTCACCCCTCCACTTT. It translates to CSALTGANSPLHF.

This clonotype was counted many times. The chain joins TRBV29-1 to TRBJ1-1; D remains unclear. V was pared by 7 bases and J by 0 bases, with 9 bases between. This CDR3 spans 12 amino acids. Germline V CDR1 and CDR2: SQVTM, ANQGSEA. The CDR3 region has the DNA TGCAGCGCCCTAGAAGTGAACACTGAAGCTTTCTTT. This translates into CSALEVNTEAFF.

At least ten counts were recorded for this clonotype. The rearrangement links TRBV28 to TRBJ1-6; possible D gene TRBD1, 6 bases. The CDR3 is made up of 12 amino acids. Germline V CDR1 and CDR2: MDHEN, SYDVKM. Trimming left V 8 bases short and J 7 bases short, with 9 bases between. The CDR3 loop is CASHRVNSPLHF. The CDR3 bases are TGTGCCAGCCACAGGGTCAATTCACCCCTCCACTTT.

This clonotype was counted ten times or more. The chain links TRBV5-1 to TRBJ2-3; D might be TRBD2 (5 bases). Per the germline V gene, CDR1 is SGHRS and CDR2 is YFSETQ. The CDR3 spans 15 residues. V gave up 5 bases and J gave up 2 bases, with 15 bases separating them. CDR3 protein: CASSVAGFLTDTQYF. The CDR3, as DNA: TGCGCCAGCAGTGTCGCGGGCTTCCTCACAGATACGCAGTATTTT.

This clonotype occurred many times. The gene calls are TRBV14 and TRBJ2-1, with D perhaps TRBD1 (5 bases). This CDR3 is 14 amino acids long. Trimming removed 1 base from V and 9 bases from J, with 13 bases in between. The germline V gene encodes CDR1 SGHDN and CDR2 FVKESK. CDR3 residues: CASSQVYGAGEQFF. DNA for the CDR3: TGTGCCAGCAGCCAAGTGTATGGGGCAGGTGAGCAGTTCTTC.

J is TRBJ1-5 and V is TRBV6-5; D is unresolved. CDR1 and CDR2 from the germline V gene are MNHEY and SVGAGI. The V end lost 6 bases, the J end lost 6 bases, and 12 bases lay between the germline ends. This CDR3 region has 13 residues. The CDR3 is CASRASLSQPQHF. The CDR3 nucleotides are TGTGCCAGCAGAGCGAGTCTTAGTCAGCCCCAGCATTTT.

The sample holds a few counts of this clonotype. This chain connects TRBV12-3 or TRBV12-4 to TRBJ2-3; maybe TRBD2 (6 bases). V was cut by 4 bases and J by 2 bases, with 10 bases left in between. The CDR3 contains 14 residues. DNA of the CDR3: TGTGCCAGCAGTTATAGCGGACCCACAGATACGCAGTATTTT. Protein product: CASSYSGPTDTQYF.

The rearrangement links TRBV10-2 to TRBJ2-1; no clear D. In germline, CDR1 is WSHSY, CDR2 SAAADI. Trimming shortened V by 6 bases and J by 6 bases, and 15 bases separated the two germline ends. This CDR3 comprises 14 residues. CDR3 protein: CASSTTRRGNEQFF. The CDR3 DNA reads as TGCGCCAGCAGCACGACCCGGCGTGGCAATGAGCAGTTCTTC.

A remark on this clonotype: A much larger clone differs from this one at a single base, so this may be a read error. V usage is TRBV28 and J usage is TRBJ2-1, with TRBD2 matching 12 bases. This CDR3 is built from 17 residues. Germline lookup yields CDR1 MDHEN and CDR2 SYDVKM. The V and J ends lost 4 bases and 1 base, in that order; junction bases with no gene match: 5. The CDR3 sequence is CASSSSGLAGSYNEQFF. CDR3 nucleotides: TGTGCCAGCAGTTCGTCTGGACTAGCGGGATCCTACAATGAGCAGTTCTTC.

This clonotype was counted many times. This chain connects TRBV6-2 or TRBV6-3 to TRBJ1-5; D unresolved. Trimming removed 6 bases at V and 2 bases at J, with 14 bases between. The CDR3 has 15 residues. Germline assignment: CDR1 MNHEY and CDR2 SVGEGT. The CDR3 loop is CASRDETAGNQPQHF. Written as DNA, the CDR3 is TGTGCCAGCAGAGATGAAACTGCGGGCAATCAGCCCCAGCATTTT.

This clonotype was recorded once. The chain has TRBV7-2 and TRBJ2-6; D perhaps matches TRBD1 (5 bases). Germline V CDR1 and CDR2: SGHTA, FQGNSA. This CDR3 spans 14 amino acids. Trimming removed 6 bases at V and 2 bases at J, with 8 bases between. CDR3 in DNA: TGTGCCAGCAGTAGGGGTGCTGGGGCCAACGTCCTGACTTTC. Its protein is CASSRGAGANVLTF.

The chain carries TRBV3-1 and TRBJ2-7; no definite D call. This CDR3 spans 15 amino acids. The V end was cut by 2 bases, the J end by 0 bases, with 11 bases between. Germline assignment: CDR1 LGHDT and CDR2 YNNKEL (reference sequence). CDR3 residues: CASSQSLLSSYEQYF. CDR3 sequence (DNA): TGTGCCAGCAGCCAAAGTTTGTTGAGCTCCTACGAGCAGTACTTC.

This clonotype came up many times. The chain is built from TRBV3-1 and TRBJ1-3, with TRBD1 matching 9 bases. Germline trimming cut 1 base from V and 3 bases from J; bases unmatched to any gene: 4. The CDR3 runs to 16 residues. Germline loops: CDR1 LGHDT, CDR2 YNNKEL (reference sequence). CDR3 sequence reads: CASSQGWTGVGNTIYF. The CDR3 DNA reads TGTGCCAGCAGCCAAGGGTGGACAGGGGTTGGAAACACCATATATTTT.

The V call is TRBV4-2, the J call TRBJ2-1, with 9 positions matching TRBD2. Per germline, CDR1 LGHNA and CDR2 YNFKEQ. The CDR3 spans 19 residues. Trimming took 4 bases from V and 5 from J; bases not matched to a gene: 18. CDR3 coding DNA: TGTGCCAGCAGCCCCCTGATAGCGGGAGCGGGTATCAGGGACAATGAGCAGTTCTTC. Amino acids: CASSPLIAGAGIRDNEQFF.

This clonotype appeared many times. V usage is TRBV4-3 and J usage is TRBJ2-7; no firm D call. The CDR3 has 15 residues. Trimming left V 1 base short and J 1 base short, with 11 bases between. Germline CDR1 is LGHNA and CDR2 is YSLEER. The CDR3 DNA follows: TGCGCCAGCAGCCAAGGAACCGTAACTTCCTACGAGCAGTACTTC. It yields the protein CASSQGTVTSYEQYF.